The source of this TCR beta chain is a study of cytomegalovirus exposure and HLA in healthy donors. Study-wide findings and caveats: Donor immune exposure was known only as CMV serostatus.

Germline V gene data show CDR1 as SEHNR and CDR2 as FQNEAQ (reference sequence). The V and J ends lost 1 base and 7 bases, in that order; junction bases with no gene match: 1. The CDR3 loop spans 15 amino acids. A note on this clone: Its antigen is still unknown. Other DNA variants within this sample encode the same CDR3.

PCR involved 60 Vbeta and 13 Jbeta primers. Some clones are missing from TCRdb's copy, which holds only in-frame ones; the method was immunoSEQ multiplex PCR. The table includes fewer than 250,000 clones, roughly 80% detected once. The V call is TRBV7-9, the J call TRBJ1-6; TRBD1 agrees at 10 bases. The origin of this receptor is a man between 25 and 39 years old in good health and CMV-seronegative. The sequencing input was PBMCs. CDR3 residues: CASSLVGQGNSPLHF. The CDR3, as DNA: TGTGCCAGCAGCTTAGTGGGACAGGGGAATTCACCCCTCCACTTT.